The 32 T cell receptor beta chains below all came from one sample that was sequenced in a study of breast tumors, draining lymph nodes, adjacent tissues. Axillary draining lymph nodes of breast cancer patients supplied the node samples. From the multiplex PCR reads, TCRdb called clonotypes with MiXCR, one entry per CDR3 protein. This repertoire shows some 200,000 distinct CDR3 sequences, approximately 30% found once; its top ten account for around 4.5%. The sample comprised axillary lymph node tissue. The receptors here all came from a female donor with breast cancer. Some clones in this sample may be carry-over from other donors' samples.

The genes are TRBV7-3 and TRBJ1-6, with D perhaps TRBD1 (6 bases). Germline CDR1 and CDR2: SGHTA and FQGTGA. This CDR3 has 14 amino acids. V dropped 9 bases and J dropped 6 bases, with 15 bases sitting between them. CDR3 nucleotide sequence: TGTGCCAGTCGTGCGGGACACCTTAATTCACCCCTCCACTTT. Amino acid sequence: CASRAGHLNSPLHF.

This clonotype has more than one count but fewer than ten. This sequence may be a read error, since a much larger clone differs from it by one base. This chain connects TRBV10-3 to TRBJ1-2; the D is unclear. Germline loops: CDR1 ENHRY, CDR2 SYGVKD. The CDR3 runs 14 residues. The CDR3 spells CAISEVADDYGYAF. Written as DNA, the CDR3 is TGTGCCATCAGTGAGGTGGCAGATGACTATGGCTACGCCTTC.

The chain has TRBV12-3 or TRBV12-4 and TRBJ1-4; 7 nucleotides match TRBD1. This CDR3 comprises 18 residues. V dropped 6 bases and J dropped 8; count of bases not matched to a gene: 21. Written as DNA, the CDR3 is TGTGCCAGCAGCCTCAAAGATGGGCCGACAGGGAGGGACGAAAAACTGTTTTTT. It is translated as CASSLKDGPTGRDEKLFF.

This clonotype was detected only a few times. The rearrangement joins TRBV2 to TRBJ2-3; a possible D gene is TRBD2 (5 bases). CDR1 SNHLY and CDR2 FYNNEI come from the germline V gene. CDR3 length: 15 amino acids. Trimming removed 4 bases from V and 11 bases from J, with 22 bases in between. The CDR3 DNA reads TGTGCCAGCAGTGGAGGAGCGGTCTCGAAAAATGAGCAGTATTTT. This codes for CASSGGAVSKNEQYF.

A single count supports this clonotype. The chain joins TRBV19 to TRBJ2-3, with 8 bases that match TRBD2. CDR1 and CDR2 (germline): LNHDA, SQIVND (reference sequence). J lost 11 bases, V lost 10 bases, and 17 bases had no gene match. The CDR3 contains 14 residues. The CDR3 region has the DNA TGTGCCACCTCGAGCGGGAGCTCCTACAATGAGCAGTATTTT. Its translation: CATSSGSSYNEQYF.

Details on this clonotype: A much larger clone differs from this one at a single base, so this may be a read error. The conserved phenylalanine or tryptophan is not found at the CDR3 terminus, so this likely reflects a read error. This chain uses TRBV4-1 with TRBJ2-1; 10 positions match TRBD1. The CDR3 sequence is 15 residues long. Germline V gene sequence: CDR1 MGHRA, CDR2 YSYEKL. J gave up 8 bases and V 0 bases, and 4 bases lay outside the gene matches. The CDR3 spells CASSQEGQGFYEQFS. In DNA form, the CDR3 reads TGCGCCAGCAGCCAAGAGGGACAGGGGTTTTATGAGCAGTTCTCC.

In its sample, this clonotype was seen a few times. A much more abundant neighbour one base away suggests this may be a read error. The chain recombines TRBV20-1 with TRBJ2-3; either TRBD1 or TRBD2 may fit D (5 bases each). CDR1 and CDR2 from the germline V gene are DFQATT and SNEGSKA (reference sequence). The length of the CDR3 is 14 residues. The V end lost 7 bases, the J end lost 1 base, and 15 bases lay between the germline ends. CDR3 nucleotide sequence: TGCAGTGACCGCGCCCTGGGGGGCACAGATACGCAGTATTTT. This sequence encodes CSDRALGGTDTQYF.

V and J are TRBV7-6 and TRBJ1-1, with a weak D call TRBD1 (5 bases). The CDR3 is 14 residues long. V lost 4 bases and J lost 0, with 9 bases in between. Germline loops: CDR1 SGHVS, CDR2 FNYEAQ. CDR3: CASSYDRLNTEAFF. CDR3 DNA: TGTGCCAGCAGCTATGACAGACTGAACACTGAAGCTTTCTTT.

This clonotype came up many times. The V and J genes are TRBV6-1 and TRBJ2-3, with 9 bases matching TRBD2. Germline loops: CDR1 MNHNS, CDR2 SASEGT. V lost 1 base and J lost 3; bases outside the gene matches: 2. This CDR3 has 15 residues. The CDR3 sequence is CASSEEAGGTDTQYF. Here the CDR3 DNA reads TGTGCCAGCAGTGAAGAGGCGGGGGGGACAGATACGCAGTATTTT.

There are many counts of this clonotype. The chain carries TRBV5-1 and TRBJ2-3, with 9 bases lining up with TRBD2. The CDR3 totals 15 residues. Germline V gene sequence: CDR1 SGHRS, CDR2 YFSETQ. Trimming removed 5 bases from V and 0 bases from J; junction bases left unmatched: 4. The CDR3 DNA reads as TGCGCCAGCAGGGACGGGACTAGCAGCACAGATACGCAGTATTTT. Translation gives CASRDGTSSTDTQYF.

This clonotype was recorded a few times. This sequence joins TRBV30 and TRBJ2-2, with D possibly TRBD1 on 5 matching bases. The V and J ends lost 7 bases and 1 base respectively, with 16 bases between them. This CDR3 has 15 residues. The germline gives CDR1 GTSNPN, CDR2 SVGIG (reference sequence). CDR3 in amino acids: CASFRGAGNTGELFF. In DNA, the CDR3 is TGTGCCTCCTTTAGGGGCGCAGGGAACACCGGGGAGCTGTTTTTT.

Concerning this clonotype: This may come from a read error, since a much larger clone is one base off. The V call is TRBV5-6, the J call TRBJ1-4, with TRBD1 as a possible D gene (5 bases). The V gene's germline CDR1 is SGHDT and CDR2 YYEEEE. This CDR3 region has 14 residues. V was clipped by 3 bases and J by 8 bases, with 14 bases between them. The CDR3 DNA follows: TGTGCCAGCAGCTCGAGCCCGCGGGGGGAAAAACTGTTTTTT. It yields the protein CASSSSPRGEKLFF.

This clonotype has ten or more counts. The chain is built from TRBV20-1 and TRBJ2-7; maybe TRBD2 (8 bases). The CDR3 loop spans 16 amino acids. CDR1 is DFQATT and CDR2 is SNEGSKA in the germline V gene (reference sequence). V lost 4 bases and J 0 bases, leaving 19 bases between the germline ends. The CDR3 nucleotides read TGCAGTGCTAAGGGGGCGGGGGGACGTCCCTCCTACGAGCAGTACTTC. It translates to CSAKGAGGRPSYEQYF.

The chain recombines TRBV20-1 with TRBJ1-2; 8 positions match TRBD1. The CDR3 extends over 21 amino acids. Germline CDR1 reads DFQATT; CDR2 reads SNEGSKA (reference sequence). The J segment lost 4 bases and the V segment lost 1 base, leaving 26 bases of the junction unmatched. CDR3 sequence reads: CSARGLGTGASYEGLSYGYTF. CDR3 DNA sequence: TGCAGTGCTAGAGGCCTGGGGACAGGCGCTTCCTACGAGGGTCTTTCCTATGGCTACACCTTC.

The V and J genes are TRBV20-1 and TRBJ2-5; TRBD1 aligns across 7 bases. This CDR3 is 15 amino acids long. Germline V lookup: CDR1 DFQATT, CDR2 SNEGSKA (reference sequence). The trim removed 3 bases at V and 2 bases at J, leaving 9 bases unmatched. The CDR3 DNA reads TGCAGTGCTAGGGCGTTCGGGACAGAGCAAGAGACCCAGTACTTC. Protein sequence: CSARAFGTEQETQYF.

This clonotype was counted once. One junction end disagrees with the germline gene, perhaps due to a read error. V usage is TRBV5-1 and J usage is TRBJ2-1; 7 bases fit TRBD1. CDR3 length: 14 residues. CDR1 is SGHRS, CDR2 YFSETQ, per germline. The CDR3, as DNA: TGCGCCAGCTCTAGGGACAGCTCCTACAATGAGCTGTTCTTC. Translating it yields CASSRDSSYNELFF.

Of note for this clonotype: A much larger clone lies one base from this, so it may be a read error. The J gene is TRBJ1-5, the V gene TRBV20-1; TRBD1 aligns across 7 bases. Germline lookup yields CDR1 DFQATT and CDR2 SNEGSKA (reference sequence). The CDR3 spans 15 residues. V lost 4 bases and J lost 6; bases outside the gene matches: 12. The CDR3 sequence is CSATQSRGGIQPQHF. The CDR3 bases are TGCAGTGCTACCCAGAGCAGGGGGGGTATTCAGCCCCAGCATTTT.

CDR3 region: CASSLSVGQGYSGELFF. The CDR3 region has the DNA TGTGCCAGCAGCTTATCCGTGGGACAGGGGTATTCCGGGGAGCTGTTTTTT. This chain joins TRBV7-2 and TRBJ2-2, with TRBD1 matching 10 bases. Per the germline V gene, CDR1 is SGHTA and CDR2 is FQGNSA. The CDR3 consists of 17 residues. The ends lost 2 bases at V and 6 bases at J; junction bases unmatched: 9.

About this clonotype: Just one base apart from a much larger clone, this may be a read error. V usage is TRBV30 and J usage is TRBJ1-3; D not certain. The CDR3 length is 13 residues. Germline V CDR1 and CDR2: GTSNPN, SVGIG (reference sequence). The CDR3 spells CAWNMVSGSTIYF. CDR3 nucleotide sequence: TGTGCCTGGAATATGGTCTCTGGAAGCACCATATATTTT.

This clonotype appeared many times. The chain uses TRBV5-4 and TRBJ2-1; TRBD2 agrees at 11 bases. The CDR3 extends over 15 amino acids. The junction had 7 bases not matched to a gene; V was cut back by 5 bases and J by 6 bases. Germline V CDR1 and CDR2: SGHNT, YYREEE (reference sequence). CDR3 nucleotides: TGTGCCAGCAGACTACTAGCGGGAGACCCCAATGAGCAGTTCTTC. It specifies CASRLLAGDPNEQFF.

This clonotype was observed a few times. A much larger clone differs by one base, so this may be a read error. The rearrangement joins TRBV20-1 to TRBJ1-1, with a possible D match to TRBD1 (5 bases). Looked up from germline, CDR1 is DFQATT and CDR2 is SNEGSKA (reference sequence). Deletions cut 2 bases from V and 4 bases from J, with 11 bases between. This CDR3 contains 13 residues. CDR3 DNA: TGCAGTGCTAGAAATGGTAGGGGCACTGAAGCTTTCTTT. This gives the protein CSARNGRGTEAFF.

In its sample, this clonotype was seen many times. The chain recombines TRBV20-1 with TRBJ1-2, with TRBD1 as a possible D gene (5 bases). V lost 2 bases and J 5 bases, leaving 15 bases between the germline ends. This CDR3 has 14 residues. The germline gives CDR1 DFQATT, CDR2 SNEGSKA (reference sequence). CDR3 in amino acids: CSARTGTLVYGYTF. CDR3 DNA: TGCAGTGCTAGAACCGGGACCCTCGTTTATGGCTACACCTTC.

This clonotype was counted ten times or more. The rearrangement links TRBV4-3 to TRBJ1-2; the match to TRBD1 covers 7 bases. Germline CDR1 and CDR2: LGHNA and YSLEER. J lost 6 bases, V lost 2 bases, and 3 bases had no gene match. The CDR3 extends over 13 amino acids. The CDR3 DNA sequence: TGCGCCAGCAGCCAATTCACAGGGGATGGCTACACCTTC. Translated, it gives CASSQFTGDGYTF.

Comments on this clonotype: A much larger clone differs by one base, so this may be a read error. This chain links TRBV15 with TRBJ2-1, with 7 nucleotides matching TRBD1. V dropped 0 bases and J dropped 8; count of bases not matched to a gene: 7. This CDR3 has 15 residues. Germline assignment: CDR1 LNHNV and CDR2 YYDKDF (reference sequence). CDR3 protein: CATSRDAQGVDEQFF. CDR3 nucleotides: TGTGCCACCAGCAGAGACGCCCAGGGGGTTGATGAGCAGTTCTTC.

This clonotype appeared a single time. The junction shows a germline mismatch at one end, possibly a read error. This CDR3 reads CASKGLGAQEAQYF. The CDR3 DNA sequence: TGTGCCAGCAAGGGACTAGGGGCACAAGAGGCCCAGTACTTC. V gene TRBV2 combines with J gene TRBJ2-5; TRBD2 agrees at 8 bases. The CDR3 has 14 amino acids. Germline CDR1 SNHLY, CDR2 FYNNEI.

Notes on this clonotype: A read error is possible here, since a much larger clone lies one base away. The chain combines TRBV12-3 or TRBV12-4 with TRBJ2-2; no firm D call. The CDR3 has 14 amino acids. The V and J ends lost 7 bases and 4 bases respectively, with 13 bases between them. Here the CDR3 reads CASNFRPGTGELFF. CDR3 DNA sequence: TGTGCCAGCAATTTCCGGCCTGGCACCGGGGAGCTGTTTTTT.

This clonotype was seen only a few times. The V gene is TRBV10-1, the J gene TRBJ2-7; 14 bases map to TRBD2. Germline CDR1 reads WNHNN; CDR2 reads SYGVQD (reference sequence). The CDR3 totals 15 residues. V was clipped by 4 bases and J by 3 bases; unmatched bases: 2. CDR3 nucleotides: TGCGCCAGCAGTGCCGGACTAGCGGGGGGCTACGAGCAGTACTTC. Protein product: CASSAGLAGGYEQYF.

Only one count was recorded for this clonotype. This chain joins TRBV4-2 and TRBJ2-5, with 7 nucleotides matching TRBD2. In germline, CDR1 is LGHNA, CDR2 YNFKEQ. There are 14 residues in the CDR3. V was pared by 1 base and J by 6 bases, with 5 bases of the junction left unmatched. Here the CDR3 DNA reads TGTGCCAGCAGCCAAGTGGGGGGGAGGAAGACCCAGTACTTC. Amino acids: CASSQVGGRKTQYF.

The rearrangement links TRBV6-6 to TRBJ1-1; TRBD1 matches 8 bases. Germline V gives CDR1 MNHNY, CDR2 SVGAGI (reference sequence). The CDR3 runs to 13 residues. Trimming took 6 bases from V and 3 from J; bases not matched to a gene: 3. CDR3 bases: TGTGCCAGCAGGGACAGGGAGGACACTGAAGCTTTCTTT. It translates to CASRDREDTEAFF.

In this sample, this clonotype turned up many times. This chain connects TRBV6-1 to TRBJ2-1, with a possible D match to TRBD1 (5 bases). The CDR3 totals 12 residues. Germline loops: CDR1 MNHNS, CDR2 SASEGT. Trimming removed 6 bases at V and 9 bases at J, with 12 bases between. In nucleotides, the CDR3 is TGTGCCAGCAGAATAGGGGCGCGTGAGCAGTTCTTC. Translation gives CASRIGAREQFF.

This clonotype was counted at least ten times. V and J are TRBV5-6 and TRBJ1-2; D is unclear. CDR3 length equals 15 residues. Trimming pared 5 bases from V and 0 bases from J, leaving 14 bases between. The germline V gene encodes CDR1 SGHDT and CDR2 YYEEEE. The CDR3 is CASSSYSLPNYGYTF. The CDR3 DNA reads as TGTGCCAGCAGTTCCTACAGCCTTCCTAACTATGGCTACACCTTC. Full variable domain (remainder filled in from reference TRBV5-6 and TRBJ1-2): DAGVTQSPTHLIKTRGQQVTLRCSPKSGHDTVSWYQQALGQGPQFIFQYYEEEERQRGNFPDRFSGHQFPNYSSELNVNALLLGDSALYLCASSSYSLPNYGYTFGSGTRLTVV.

This clonotype was detected many times. The rearrangement joins TRBV20-1 to TRBJ2-5; possibly TRBD2 for D (5 bases). Trimming cost V 6 bases and J 5 bases, with 16 bases left between them. The CDR3 has 13 amino acids. The V gene's germline CDR1 is DFQATT and CDR2 SNEGSKA (reference sequence). CDR3 protein: CSAPFLEGETQYF. The CDR3 DNA reads TGCAGTGCCCCCTTCCTCGAGGGTGAGACCCAGTACTTC.